These 31 T cell receptor beta chains were sequenced from one sample in a study of Tregs in tolerant kidney transplant recipients. Sequencing used immunoSEQ multiplex PCR; TCRdb keeps in-frame clones, though not all of them. The sample features about 48,000 clones, with 0.75% to 0.95% in its top ten. The sequences come from CD4+ T cells from blood, collected before the transplant. These receptors were taken from a human donor who received a combined kidney and bone marrow transplant.

About this clone: The read terminates 3 residues ahead of where the CDR3 ends, so the germline J gene completes it. The chain is built from TRBV18 and TRBJ1-5, with 9 bases that match TRBD1. The CDR3 has 16 amino acids. Germline V lookup: CDR1 KGHSH, CDR2 LQKENI. Trimming cost V 4 bases and J 7 bases; bases outside gene matches: 11. The covered CDR3 bases are TGTGCCAGCTCACAGAAGAGGGACAGGGAGAGCCAGCCC. This sequence encodes CASSQKRDRESQP. The complete CDR3 reads CASSQKRDRESQPQHF.

Concerning this clone itself: The missing CDR3 end, 3 residues past where the read stops, is filled in from the germline J gene. The chain recombines TRBV20-1 with TRBJ2-3; a possible D gene is TRBD2 (6 bases). Germline lookup yields CDR1 DFQATT and CDR2 SNEGSKA (reference sequence). Trimming removed 3 bases at V and 0 bases at J, with 22 bases between. CDR3 length: 18 residues. The CDR3 sequence is CSASDLGDWRVSTDTQYF. The sequenced CDR3 bases are TGCAGTGCTAGTGATTTGGGGGACTGGCGGGTGAGCACAGATACG.

Notes on this clone: The read terminates 3 residues before the CDR3 end, so the remaining end is supplied by the germline J gene. The gene calls are TRBV23-1 and TRBJ1-4; TRBD1 matches 9 bases. TRBV23-1 is filed as an ORF, its function uncertain. The ends lost 3 bases at V and 2 bases at J; junction bases unmatched: 1. This CDR3 spans 15 amino acids. The CDR3 here is CASSHGQGTNEKLFF. The part of the CDR3 DNA that was read is TGCGCCAGCAGTCATGGACAGGGGACTAATGAAAAA.

A note on this clone: The read falls 3 residues short of the CDR3 end, and the missing part is taken from the germline J gene. This chain links TRBV18 with TRBJ2-1; 11 nucleotides align to TRBD2. V dropped 6 bases and J dropped 3; count of bases not matched to a gene: 4. Germline V lookup: CDR1 KGHSH, CDR2 LQKENI. The CDR3 runs to 15 residues. CDR3 sequence: CASSKLAGVYNEQFF. The CDR3 DNA, read in part, is TGTGCCAGCTCGAAACTAGCGGGAGTCTACAATGAG.

Regarding this clone: Read coverage stops 3 residues before the CDR3 terminus; the germline J gene supplies the remainder. This sequence joins TRBV7-3 and TRBJ2-3; D is uncertain. Germline V gene lookup returns CDR1 SGHTA and CDR2 FQGTGA. V shed 5 bases and J shed 3 bases, with 12 bases lying between them. The CDR3 totals 14 residues. CDR3 residues: CASSPQGWTDTQYF. CDR3 DNA (partial): TGTGCCAGCAGCCCCCAAGGGTGGACAGATACG.

The DNA read from the CDR3 is TGTGCCAGCGGAAAGACAGGCGAA. It yields the protein CASGKTGE. The CDR3 in full is CASGKTGEAFF. This rearrangement joins TRBV12-3 or TRBV12-4 to TRBJ1-1; possible D gene TRBD1, 6 bases. The CDR3 end is not reached by the read, which stops 3 residues before it; the germline J gene fills it in. This CDR3 contains 11 residues.

The CDR3 spells CAIRKSLIPGQGSEQYF. The DNA read from the CDR3 is TGTGCCATCAGGAAGAGCTTAATACCGGGACAGGGCTCCGAG. The rearrangement links TRBV10-3 to TRBJ2-7, with TRBD1 identical over 9 bases. The CDR3 goes on 3 residues after the read ends, and that part is filled in from the germline J gene. Trimming took 6 bases from V and 6 from J; bases not matched to a gene: 18. The length of the CDR3 is 17 residues. The germline CDR1 and CDR2 sequences are ENHRY and SYGVKD.

To note about this clone: The DNA ends 3 residues before the CDR3 does, and the rest of the CDR3 is filled in from the germline J gene. V is TRBV20-1 and J is TRBJ1-5, with 8 bases fitting TRBD1. Trimming at V came to 0 bases and at J to 4 bases, leaving 8 bases not matched to a gene. The CDR3 totals 16 residues. Per the germline V gene, CDR1 is DFQATT and CDR2 is SNEGSKA (reference sequence). CDR3 residues: CSARESGGEGNQPQHF. The DNA read from the CDR3 is TGCAGTGCTAGAGAGTCAGGGGGCGAGGGGAATCAGCCC.

Partial CDR3 DNA: TGTGCCAGTAGCCGGGTTCAAACCTACGAG. This sequence encodes CASSRVQTYE. The CDR3 as a whole reads CASSRVQTYEQYF. The chain joins TRBV19 to TRBJ2-7; D uncertain. The read terminates 3 residues before the CDR3 end, so the remaining end is supplied by the germline J gene. Trimming stripped 6 bases from V and 2 bases from J, with 11 bases between. Germline V gene sequence: CDR1 LNHDA, CDR2 SQIVND (reference sequence). The CDR3 consists of 13 residues.

Notes on this clone: With the read ending 3 residues before the CDR3 end, the germline J gene is used to fill in that end. The chain recombines TRBV7-2 with TRBJ2-3; 8 bases are a match to TRBD2. J lost 8 bases, V lost 4 bases, and 2 bases had no gene match. Looked up from germline, CDR1 is SGHTA and CDR2 is FQGNSA. CDR3 length equals 12 residues. The sequenced part of the CDR3 DNA is TGTGCCAGCAGCTCGACTAGCGCTACG. This codes for CASSSTSAT. The CDR3 in its entirety is CASSSTSATQYF. The full variable domain, completed using reference TRBV7-2 and TRBJ2-3, is GAGVSQSPSNKVTEKGKDVELRCDPISGHTALYWYRQSLGQGLEFLIYFQGNSAPDKSGLPSDRFSAERTGGSVSTLTIQRTQQEDSAVYLCASSSTSATQYFGPGTRLTVL.

Notes on this clone: Sequencing ends 3 residues short of the CDR3 end; the germline J gene provides the rest. The chain couples TRBV20-1 to TRBJ1-6; possibly TRBD1 for D (5 bases). The CDR3 contains 15 residues. Between the trimmed V and J ends, which lost 4 bases and 4 bases, there was a span of 14 bases. Germline assignment: CDR1 DFQATT and CDR2 SNEGSKA (reference sequence). The CDR3 sequence: CSANRVGPYNSPLHF. Partial CDR3 DNA: TGCAGTGCTAATCGTGTGGGGCCATATAATTCACCC.

CDR3 DNA, as far as it was read: TGTGCCAGCAGCATACAGGGGGGATCTGGAAACACC. Translated, it gives CASSIQGGSGNT. From start to end, the CDR3 is CASSIQGGSGNTIYF. V gene TRBV7-2 combines with J gene TRBJ1-3, with 8 nucleotides matching TRBD1. The DNA ends 3 residues before the CDR3 does, and the rest of the CDR3 is filled in from the germline J gene. Losses at the gene ends were 5 bases for V and 1 base for J; bases not matched to a gene: 4. Germline assignment: CDR1 SGHTA and CDR2 FQGNSA. CDR3 length: 15 amino acids.

Turning to this clone: The read ends 3 residues before the CDR3 terminus; that terminus is restored from the germline J gene. The chain carries TRBV7-3 and TRBJ2-5; D not resolved. Germline CDR1 SGHTA, CDR2 FQGTGA. This CDR3 is 13 amino acids long. The V end was cut by 5 bases, the J end by 3 bases, with 10 bases between. CDR3 protein: CASSLQAKETQYF. Incomplete CDR3 DNA: TGTGCCAGCAGCCTCCAGGCGAAAGAGACC.

In the case of this clone: With the read ending 3 residues before the CDR3 end, the germline J gene is used to fill in that end. The gene calls are TRBV19 and TRBJ1-6, with TRBD1 matching over 7 bases. V shed 6 bases and J 5 bases; nucleotides not matched to a gene: 13. The germline V gene has CDR1 LNHDA and CDR2 SQIVND (reference sequence). This CDR3 contains 17 residues. The covered CDR3 bases are TGTGCCAGTAGCGGGCTAAAAACAGGGGTCCATAATTCACCC. This translates into CASSGLKTGVHNSP. The complete CDR3 sequence is CASSGLKTGVHNSPLHF. Drawing the rest from reference TRBV19 and TRBJ1-6, the complete variable domain is DGGITQSPKYLFRKEGQNVTLSCEQNLNHDAMYWYRQDPGQGLRLIYYSQIVNDFQKGDIAEGYSVSREKKESFPLTVTSAQKNPTAFYLCASSGLKTGVHNSPLHFGNGTRLTVT.

On this clone itself: The sequence runs out 3 residues before the end of the CDR3; the remainder is reconstructed from the germline J gene. The rearrangement links TRBV18 to TRBJ1-1; D ambiguous. V was clipped by 2 bases and J by 6 bases, with 10 bases between them. The germline CDR1 and CDR2 sequences are KGHSH and LQKENI. This CDR3 comprises 13 residues. The CDR3 DNA, read in part, is TGTGCCAGCTCACCAAACCCTTCAGCTGAA. Its protein is CASSPNPSAE. The whole CDR3 reads CASSPNPSAEAFF.

This clone is medium-sized (0.01 to 0.1%) by frequency. The observed sequence ends 3 residues before the CDR3 terminus, with the missing tail filled in from the germline J gene. The chain joins TRBV2 to TRBJ2-7; perhaps TRBD1 as D (5 bases). Per germline, CDR1 SNHLY and CDR2 FYNNEI. The V end lost 6 bases, the J end lost 0 bases, and 12 bases lay between the germline ends. The CDR3 has 14 residues. CDR3 residues: CASRRTLSSYEQYF. CDR3 DNA (partial): TGTGCCAGCAGAAGGACACTAAGCTCCTACGAG. The complete variable domain, with remaining parts taken from reference TRBV2 and TRBJ2-7, reads EPEVTQTPSHQVTQMGQEVILRCVPISNHLYFYWYRQILGQKVEFLVSFYNNEISEKSEIFDDQFSVERPDGSNFTLKIRSTKLEDSAMYFCASRRTLSSYEQYFGPGTRLTVT.

As for this clone: The read ends 3 residues before the CDR3 terminus; that terminus is restored from the germline J gene. This rearrangement joins TRBV5-1 to TRBJ2-2, with 11 bases matching TRBD2. CDR1 is SGHRS, CDR2 YFSETQ, per germline. CDR3 length equals 19 residues. V trimming: 1 base; J trimming: 1 base; junction bases outside the gene matches: 9. CDR3 bases read: TGCGCCAGCAGCTTGTCAACTAGCGGGAGTCGGAGGAACACCGGGGAG. It codes for CASSLSTSGSRRNTGE. The whole CDR3 reads CASSLSTSGSRRNTGELFF.

Remarks on this clone: The sequence runs out 3 residues before the end of the CDR3; the remainder is reconstructed from the germline J gene. The genes are TRBV19 and TRBJ2-3, with TRBD2 matching 7 bases. The CDR3 spans 14 residues. V dropped 6 bases and J dropped 3; count of bases not matched to a gene: 6. The germline V gene encodes CDR1 LNHDA and CDR2 SQIVND (reference sequence). The chain's CDR3 is CASSLSGQTDTQYF. The covered CDR3 bases are TGTGCCAGTAGCCTTAGCGGGCAAACAGATACG.

To note about this clone: A read error may account for a junction end that differs from germline. The sequence runs out 3 residues before the end of the CDR3; the remainder is reconstructed from the germline J gene. The rearrangement uses TRBV10-1 and TRBJ2-1, with D possibly being TRBD1 (7 bases). The CDR3 is 15 residues long. Germline CDR1 and CDR2: WNHNN and SYGVQD (reference sequence). CDR3 region: CTSSEFSGGLNEQFF. CDR3 DNA (partial): TGCACCAGCAGTGAGTTCTCAGGGGGGCTCAATGAG.

Partial CDR3 DNA: TGCAGTTGGGGGGCTAGCGGGAGGTACAATGAG. Translating it yields CSWGASGRYNE. The CDR3 in full is CSWGASGRYNEQFF. This sequence joins TRBV20-1 and TRBJ2-1, with TRBD2 matching over 11 bases. The CDR3 goes on 3 residues after the read ends, and that part is filled in from the germline J gene. V was clipped by 8 bases and J by 4 bases; unmatched bases: 7. Germline V gene data show CDR1 as DFQATT and CDR2 as SNEGSKA (reference sequence). This CDR3 region has 14 residues.

On this clone itself: The CDR3 end falls 3 residues outside the read, so it is completed with the germline J gene. This rearrangement joins TRBV30 to TRBJ2-5; TRBD1 matches at 7 bases. The CDR3 runs to 14 residues. V dropped 0 bases and J dropped 7; count of bases not matched to a gene: 8. Looked up from germline, CDR1 is GTSNPN and CDR2 is SVGIG (reference sequence). The CDR3 sequence is CAWSVEGTVRTQYF. CDR3 bases read: TGTGCCTGGAGTGTAGAAGGGACAGTGCGGACC.

The CDR3 DNA, read in part, is TGTGCCAGCTCACCACGAGGGGGCGAG. This gives the protein CASSPRGGE. The full CDR3 protein reads CASSPRGGEQYF. The V and J genes are TRBV18 and TRBJ2-7, with TRBD1 as a possible D gene (6 bases). The CDR3 end lies 3 residues beyond the end of the read and is filled in from the germline J gene. The germline V and J ends were trimmed by 1 base and 6 bases, with 7 bases remaining between them. In germline, CDR1 is KGHSH, CDR2 LQKENI. The CDR3 spans 12 residues.

Turning to this clone: The read comes to an end 3 residues before the CDR3 does, leaving the germline J gene to fill in the end. The chain is built from TRBV6-2 or TRBV6-3 and TRBJ2-1, with a tentative D call TRBD2 (6 bases). V lost 7 bases and J lost 3, with 16 bases in between. In germline, CDR1 is MNHEY, CDR2 SVGEGT. This CDR3 is 15 amino acids long. The CDR3 spells CASIPRDSGYNEQFF. CDR3 DNA, as far as it was read: TGTGCCAGCATACCGCGGGATTCAGGCTACAATGAG.

With respect to this clone: From the germline J gene comes the end of the CDR3, since the read stops 3 residues before it. The chain links TRBV4-1 to TRBJ1-4, with 9 bases that match TRBD1. The CDR3 sequence is 15 residues long. Germline assignment: CDR1 MGHRA and CDR2 YSYEKL. The J segment lost 6 bases and the V segment lost 2 bases, leaving 4 bases of the junction unmatched. This CDR3 reads CASSQWGTGHEKLFF. The CDR3 bases that were read are TGCGCCAGCAGCCAATGGGGGACAGGGCATGAAAAA.

A note on this clone: The read gets to within 3 residues of the CDR3 end, and the germline J gene fills in the rest. This chain joins TRBV29-1 and TRBJ2-3; TRBD2 agrees at 13 bases. The CDR3 consists of 17 residues. J was trimmed by 3 bases and V by 6 bases; bases with no gene match: 12. The V gene's germline CDR1 is SQVTM and CDR2 ANQGSEA. CDR3 DNA (partial): TGCAGCGTCGGACTAGCGGGAGTAGGGGGTGGGACAGATACG. Protein product: CSVGLAGVGGGTDT. The whole CDR3 reads CSVGLAGVGGGTDTQYF.

In regard to this clone: Sequencing ends 3 residues short of the CDR3 end; the germline J gene provides the rest. The gene calls are TRBV2 and TRBJ2-5, with D hard to call. Germline V gene data show CDR1 as SNHLY and CDR2 as FYNNEI. This CDR3 is built from 13 residues. Trimming took 4 bases from V and 2 from J, leaving 8 bases between them. Partial CDR3 DNA: TGTGCCAGCAGTGTTCAGCGACAAGAGACC. This encodes CASSVQRQET. The full CDR3 protein reads CASSVQRQETQYF.

Concerning this clone itself: The observed sequence ends 3 residues before the CDR3 terminus, with the missing tail filled in from the germline J gene. The chain uses TRBV6-2 or TRBV6-3 and TRBJ1-4; D is perhaps TRBD1 (6 bases). Trimming removed 7 bases from V and 8 bases from J, with 11 bases in between. In germline, CDR1 is MNHEY, CDR2 SVGEGT. The CDR3 totals 12 residues. The CDR3 spells CASTGVGEKLFF. The DNA read from the CDR3 is TGTGCCAGCACAGGGGTTGGCGAAAAA.

Regarding this clone: The read ends 3 residues shy of where the CDR3 ends; the end is completed using the germline J gene. The gene calls are TRBV7-2 and TRBJ2-7; D is perhaps TRBD1 (6 bases). The ends were cut back, 5 bases at V and 0 bases at J, with 14 bases in the middle. The CDR3 length is 15 residues. Germline V gene data show CDR1 as SGHTA and CDR2 as FQGNSA. Incomplete CDR3 DNA: TGTGCCAGCAGCACCTTCGGGACAATCTCCTACGAG. The encoded protein is CASSTFGTISYE. The CDR3 reads in full as CASSTFGTISYEQYF.

In regard to this clone: The read gets to within 3 residues of the CDR3 end, and the germline J gene fills in the rest. The chain employs TRBV5-1 and TRBJ2-1; the match to TRBD2 covers 9 bases. Germline trimming cut 5 bases from V and 3 bases from J; bases unmatched to any gene: 9. From germline, CDR1 is SGHRS and CDR2 YFSETQ. The CDR3 is 16 amino acids. The CDR3 spells CASRAGGSGSYNEQFF. CDR3 bases read: TGCGCCAGCAGAGCCGGTGGTAGCGGGAGCTACAATGAG.

On this clone itself: The read gets to within 3 residues of the CDR3 end, and the germline J gene fills in the rest. This chain links TRBV28 with TRBJ1-4; maybe TRBD1 (6 bases). Trimming removed 3 bases at V and 5 bases at J, with 10 bases between. Germline loops: CDR1 MDHEN, CDR2 SYDVKM. The CDR3 consists of 14 residues. CDR3 DNA (partial): TGTGCCAGCAGTTTGGGGGGGCGGAATGAAAAA. This encodes CASSLGGRNEK. The CDR3 in its entirety is CASSLGGRNEKLFF. Filled out from reference TRBV28 and TRBJ1-4, the complete variable domain reads DVKVTQSSRYLVKRTGEKVFLECVQDMDHENMFWYRQDPGLGLRLIYFSYDVKMKEKGDIPEGYSVSREKKERFSLILESASTNQTSMYLCASSLGGRNEKLFFGSGTQLSVL.

Worth noting for this clone: Coverage ceases 3 residues before the CDR3 finishes, and the germline J gene fills in the end. This rearrangement joins TRBV6-4 to TRBJ2-5; D ambiguous. The CDR3 length is 13 residues. The V gene's germline CDR1 is MRHNA and CDR2 SNTAGT. V gave up 3 bases and J gave up 0 bases, with 5 bases separating them. The sequenced CDR3 bases are TGTGCCAGCAGTGAACGGGACCAAGAGACC. Its translation is CASSERDQET. The full CDR3 protein reads CASSERDQETQYF.